This is a list of T cell receptor beta chains from one sample in a study of blood T cell repertoires in COVID-19. The method was immunoSEQ multiplex PCR; TCRdb's version includes in-frame clones alone and lacks a portion of them. The sample has more than 350,000 clones, approximately 91% seen once. What was sequenced was PBMCs or T cells enriched from blood (not recorded which). The receptors were gathered from a woman between 18 and 29 years old who had been exposed to COVID-19. Both conserved end residues are part of each CDR3. Each record gives: V gene, D gene, J gene, clone size, CDR3 DNA, CDR3 protein. The D gene is left open where the match is weak. The size field is filled for only some rows; it gives once, few, many or a size class.

>TRBV29-1|.|TRBJ1-3|.
TGCAGCTGTCGGTCTCCCCCTGGAAACACCATATATTTT
CSCRSPPGNTIYF
>TRBV18|TRBD1|TRBJ1-3|.
TGTGCCAGCTCACCAGTACCGGGACAGGGTTACACCATATATTTT
CASSPVPGQGYTIYF
>TRBV30|TRBD2|TRBJ2-7|.
TGTGCCTGGAGTTCGGGAGGACGACCCTACGAGCAGTACTTC
CAWSSGGRPYEQYF
>TRBV20-1|.|TRBJ2-7|.
TGCAGTGCTAGTAAGACAGCAGCCTACGAGCAGTACTTC
CSASKTAAYEQYF
>TRBV6-1|.|TRBJ1-3|.
TGTGCCAGCAGTGAATGGGCGGGCTCTGGAAACACCATATATTTT
CASSEWAGSGNTIYF
>TRBV7-2|TRBD1|TRBJ1-1|.
TGTGCCAGCAGCTTAGCCGGGACAGGGGCCACTGAAGCTTTCTTT
CASSLAGTGATEAFF
>TRBV27|TRBD2|TRBJ2-1|.
TGTGCCAGCAGTCCACTGGCGGGAGGTTCCTACAATGAGCAGTTCTTC
CASSPLAGGSYNEQFF
>TRBV12-3/TRBV12-4|.|TRBJ1-6|.
TGTGCCAGCAGTTTAGACTTTCTAGCACCCCTCCACTTT
CASSLDFLAPLHF
>TRBV7-6|.|TRBJ2-2|.
TGTGCCAGCAGCTTACTCACTACGAACACCGGGGAGCTGTTTTTT
CASSLLTTNTGELFF
>TRBV7-6|TRBD1|TRBJ1-6|.
TGTGCCAGCAGCCCAGTCGGCGTTGGGACAGGGGGTAATTCACCCCTCCACTTT
CASSPVGVGTGGNSPLHF
>TRBV27|.|TRBJ2-3|.
TGTGCCAGCAGTTTACGTAGCGACCGCACAGATACGCAGTATTTT
CASSLRSDRTDTQYF
>TRBV5-4|.|TRBJ2-3|once
TGTGCCAGCAGCTTTATCAGCACAGATACGCAGTATTTT
CASSFISTDTQYF
>TRBV28|TRBD1|TRBJ1-4|.
TGTGCCAGCAGTTTAGACAGGGAGGCTAATGAAAAACTGTTTTTT
CASSLDREANEKLFF
>TRBV19|.|TRBJ1-3|few
TGTGCCAGTAGTATATCGGCAGGGACATACGGAAACACCATATATTTT
CASSISAGTYGNTIYF
>TRBV30|.|TRBJ2-7|.
TGTGCCTGGAGTGTACTAAGAGGGCTAAACGAGCAGTACTTC
CAWSVLRGLNEQYF
>TRBV6-4|TRBD1|TRBJ2-5|.
TGTGCCAGCAGAGGAAGGGACAGGTGGGAGACCCAGTACTTC
CASRGRDRWETQYF
>TRBV9|.|TRBJ1-5|.
TGTGCCAGCAGCAAAGACGACAACTCAGGTCAGCCCCAGCATTTT
CASSKDDNSGQPQHF